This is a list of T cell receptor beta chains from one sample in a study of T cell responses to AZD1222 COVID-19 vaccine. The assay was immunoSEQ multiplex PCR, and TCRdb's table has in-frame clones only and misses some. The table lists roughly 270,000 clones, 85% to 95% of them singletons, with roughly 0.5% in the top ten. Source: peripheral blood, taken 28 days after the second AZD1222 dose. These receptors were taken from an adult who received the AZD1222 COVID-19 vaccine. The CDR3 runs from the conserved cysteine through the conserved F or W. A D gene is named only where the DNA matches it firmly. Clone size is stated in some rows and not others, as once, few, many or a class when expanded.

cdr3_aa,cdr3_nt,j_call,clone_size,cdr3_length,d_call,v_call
CSVGDSAGYGYTF,TGCAGCGTGGGCGACTCAGCGGGATATGGCTACACCTTC,TRBJ1-2,.,13,.,TRBV29-1
CASSDGGEQYF,TGTGCCAGCAGTGATGGAGGGGAGCAGTACTTC,TRBJ2-7,.,11,.,TRBV2
CASSVVAGAEETQYF,TGTGCCAGCAGCGTGGTAGCGGGGGCGGAAGAGACCCAGTACTTC,TRBJ2-5,.,15,TRBD2,TRBV9
CASSLGANEKLFF,TGTGCCAGCAGCTTAGGTGCTAATGAAAAACTGTTTTTT,TRBJ1-4,.,13,.,TRBV7-2
CASSLAGSGLTYEQYF,TGTGCCAGCAGCTTGGCAGGGTCGGGCTTAACCTACGAGCAGTACTTC,TRBJ2-7,.,16,.,TRBV5-6
CASSRDSFSYNEQFF,TGTGCCAGCAGCCGGGACAGCTTCTCCTACAATGAGCAGTTCTTC,TRBJ2-1,.,15,TRBD1,TRBV6-2/TRBV6-3
CASSDLGAFNANTGELFF,TGTGCCAGTAGTGATTTAGGGGCGTTCAACGCGAACACCGGGGAGCTGTTTTTT,TRBJ2-2,.,18,.,TRBV19
CASSLAGQTSTDTQYF,TGCGCCAGCAGCTTGGCCGGACAGACTAGCACAGATACGCAGTATTTT,TRBJ2-3,.,16,.,TRBV5-1
CASKPGETQYF,TGCGCCAGCAAGCCAGGAGAGACCCAGTACTTC,TRBJ2-5,.,11,.,TRBV23-1
CASSPLQGNTGELFF,TGTGCCAGCTCACCACTCCAGGGGAACACCGGGGAGCTGTTTTTT,TRBJ2-2,.,15,.,TRBV18
CASSPSVQETQYF,TGTGCCAGCAGTCCTAGCGTCCAAGAGACCCAGTACTTC,TRBJ2-5,.,13,.,TRBV6-6
CATNPRGRPDTQYF,TGTGCCACCAATCCCAGGGGCCGACCAGATACGCAGTATTTT,TRBJ2-3,.,14,.,TRBV15
CASSQLGLAGRSSEQFF,TGTGCCAGCAGCCAACTCGGACTAGCGGGAAGATCCTCTGAGCAGTTCTTC,TRBJ2-1,.,17,TRBD2,TRBV5-6
CASSQEQAGNQPQHF,TGTGCCAGCAGCCAAGAGCAGGCTGGTAATCAGCCCCAGCATTTT,TRBJ1-5,.,15,.,TRBV4-2
CASSPPGNSEANVLTF,TGTGCCAGCTCACCCCCCGGCAACTCTGAGGCCAACGTCCTGACTTTC,TRBJ2-6,.,16,.,TRBV18
CASSPRGSGGTDTQYF,TGTGCCAGCAGCCCTAGGGGCAGCGGAGGCACAGATACGCAGTATTTT,TRBJ2-3,.,16,.,TRBV7-9
CASSLGQNYGYTF,TGTGCCAGCAGTTTAGGTCAAAACTATGGCTACACCTTC,TRBJ1-2,.,13,.,TRBV28
CTSSQARPLPHHEQFF,TGCACCAGCAGCCAGGCAAGGCCGTTACCCCATCATGAGCAGTTCTTC,TRBJ2-1,.,16,.,TRBV1
CASRKDYSTDTQYF,TGTGCCAGCAGGAAGGACTACAGCACAGATACGCAGTATTTT,TRBJ2-3,.,14,.,TRBV2
CATSRLGQGKYEQYF,TGTGCCACCAGCCGGCTGGGACAGGGGAAGTACGAGCAGTACTTC,TRBJ2-7,.,15,TRBD1,TRBV15
CASSLAVGSYNEQFF,TGCGCCAGCAGCCTGGCGGTTGGCTCCTACAATGAGCAGTTCTTC,TRBJ2-1,.,15,.,TRBV5-1
CASSRPRGTGNTIYF,TGTGCCAGCAGTCGCCCCAGGGGGACTGGAAACACCATATATTTT,TRBJ1-3,.,15,TRBD1,TRBV28
CASRAGTGMYEQYF,TGCGCCAGCAGGGCCGGGACAGGGATGTACGAGCAGTACTTC,TRBJ2-7,once,14,TRBD1,TRBV5-1
CASSDDGGELFF,TGTGCCAGCAGCGATGATGGGGGGGAGCTGTTTTTT,TRBJ2-2,.,12,.,TRBV9
CASRNTGGADTQYF,TGCGCCAGCAGAAATACAGGGGGAGCAGATACGCAGTATTTT,TRBJ2-3,once,14,TRBD1,TRBV5-1
CASSLGQGTLAQHF,TGTGCCAGCAGTTTGGGACAGGGAACATTGGCCCAGCATTTT,TRBJ1-5,.,14,TRBD1,TRBV28
CASSLVGWAGNTEAFF,TGTGCCAGCAGCTTAGTCGGCTGGGCGGGGAACACTGAAGCTTTCTTT,TRBJ1-1,.,16,.,TRBV7-3
CASSTPSGRPRGYTF,TGTGCCAGCAGCACCCCCTCGGGGCGTCCCAGGGGCTACACCTTC,TRBJ1-2,.,15,.,TRBV27
CASTPPGPLATEAFF,TGTGCCAGCACCCCACCCGGGCCGCTAGCCACTGAAGCTTTCTTT,TRBJ1-1,.,15,.,TRBV16
CASSPDWGHNEQFF,TGTGCCAGCTCACCAGACTGGGGACACAATGAGCAGTTCTTC,TRBJ2-1,.,14,.,TRBV18
CASRPHQGQLIYTF,TGTGCCAGCAGACCCCATCAGGGACAGCTTATTTACACCTTC,TRBJ1-2,.,14,TRBD1,TRBV28
CASSTGTLQTTDTQYF,TGTGCCAGCAGCACCGGGACACTTCAAACGACAGATACGCAGTATTTT,TRBJ2-3,.,16,.,TRBV6-2/TRBV6-3
CASSVIRVNTEAFF,TGTGCCAGCAGTGTCATTAGAGTGAACACTGAAGCTTTCTTT,TRBJ1-1,.,14,.,TRBV28
CASSIPREVGDEQFF,TGTGCCAGTAGTATACCCAGGGAGGTCGGTGATGAGCAGTTCTTC,TRBJ2-1,.,15,.,TRBV19
CASSQVNTLNTEAFF,TGTGCCAGCAGCCAAGTGAACACGTTGAACACTGAAGCTTTCTTT,TRBJ1-1,.,15,.,TRBV4-2
CASSSGQSNTEAFF,TGCGCCAGCAGCTCCGGGCAATCTAACACTGAAGCTTTCTTT,TRBJ1-1,.,14,.,TRBV5-1
CASSSQGADTQYF,TGTGCCAGCAGCTCCCAGGGAGCAGATACGCAGTATTTT,TRBJ2-3,.,13,.,TRBV5-4
CATSRGVLGRNTEAFF,TGTGCCACCAGCAGAGGGGTCCTAGGGCGGAACACTGAAGCTTTCTTT,TRBJ1-1,.,16,.,TRBV15
CASSVGWRASEAFF,TGTGCCAGCAGCGTAGGATGGAGGGCCTCTGAAGCTTTCTTT,TRBJ1-1,.,14,.,TRBV9
CASSLWASEQYF,TGTGCCAGCAGCTTGTGGGCATCCGAGCAGTACTTC,TRBJ2-7,.,12,.,TRBV5-8
CASSLGRQGGDEKLFF,TGCGCCAGCAGCTTGGGGAGACAGGGGGGCGACGAAAAACTGTTTTTT,TRBJ1-4,.,16,TRBD1,TRBV5-1
CASSLEGQGAGTGELFF,TGCGCCAGCAGCTTGGAAGGACAGGGGGCTGGCACCGGGGAGCTGTTTTTT,TRBJ2-2,.,17,TRBD1,TRBV5-1
CASSLGQGPYEQYF,TGTGCCAGCAGTTTGGGGCAGGGACCCTACGAGCAGTACTTC,TRBJ2-7,.,14,.,TRBV28
CASSSLRGGRGYTF,TGCGCCAGCAGCTCGCTCCGAGGGGGACGTGGCTACACCTTC,TRBJ1-2,.,14,.,TRBV5-1
CASTGGLLPNTGELFF,TGCGCCAGCACCGGTGGACTCCTGCCGAACACCGGGGAGCTGTTTTTT,TRBJ2-2,.,16,.,TRBV5-1
CASSSTGMNTEAFF,TGTGCCAGCAGCTCGACAGGGATGAACACTGAAGCTTTCTTT,TRBJ1-1,.,14,TRBD1,TRBV28
CASSPGGAGANVLTF,TGTGCCAGCAGTCCAGGGGGCGCGGGGGCCAACGTCCTGACTTTC,TRBJ2-6,.,15,TRBD1,TRBV28
CASSLPQNTEAFF,TGTGCCAGCAGCTTGCCCCAAAACACTGAAGCTTTCTTT,TRBJ1-1,.,13,.,TRBV5-4
CSVETGNEKLFF,TGCAGCGTAGAGACAGGAAATGAAAAACTGTTTTTT,TRBJ1-4,.,12,.,TRBV29-1
CASSLAPGTDEKLFF,TGCGCCAGCAGCTTAGCCCCGGGGACCGATGAAAAACTGTTTTTT,TRBJ1-4,.,15,.,TRBV5-1
CASSEVRGSSGTGELFF,TGTGCCAGCAGTGAAGTGCGAGGTAGCTCGGGCACCGGGGAGCTGTTTTTT,TRBJ2-2,.,17,.,TRBV2
CASSLAGFKEQYF,TGTGCCAGCAGCTTAGCAGGGTTTAAGGAGCAGTACTTC,TRBJ2-7,.,13,.,TRBV7-9
CASSHPTGSSYNSPLHF,TGTGCCAGCAGCCACCCGACAGGGAGCTCCTATAATTCACCCCTCCACTTT,TRBJ1-6,.,17,TRBD1,TRBV4-2
CASSFMGQGMGSPLHF,TGTGCCAGCAGTTTCATGGGACAGGGGATGGGTTCACCCCTCCACTTT,TRBJ1-6,.,16,TRBD1,TRBV28
CASSLDRASWGNEQFF,TGTGCCAGCAGCTTAGATCGGGCTAGCTGGGGCAATGAGCAGTTCTTC,TRBJ2-1,.,16,.,TRBV11-2
CASSPQGLAGYEQYF,TGTGCCAGCTCACCTCAGGGATTAGCGGGTTACGAGCAGTACTTC,TRBJ2-7,.,15,TRBD2,TRBV18
CATSRGNGETQYF,TGTGCCACCAGCAGAGGGAACGGAGAGACCCAGTACTTC,TRBJ2-5,.,13,.,TRBV15
CASSFGVGYGYTF,TGTGCCAGCAGTTTTGGGGTTGGCTATGGCTACACCTTC,TRBJ1-2,.,13,.,TRBV28
CASSRRTADTYEQYF,TGTGCCAGCAGCCGACGGACTGCGGATACCTACGAGCAGTACTTC,TRBJ2-7,once,15,.,TRBV3-1/TRBV3-2